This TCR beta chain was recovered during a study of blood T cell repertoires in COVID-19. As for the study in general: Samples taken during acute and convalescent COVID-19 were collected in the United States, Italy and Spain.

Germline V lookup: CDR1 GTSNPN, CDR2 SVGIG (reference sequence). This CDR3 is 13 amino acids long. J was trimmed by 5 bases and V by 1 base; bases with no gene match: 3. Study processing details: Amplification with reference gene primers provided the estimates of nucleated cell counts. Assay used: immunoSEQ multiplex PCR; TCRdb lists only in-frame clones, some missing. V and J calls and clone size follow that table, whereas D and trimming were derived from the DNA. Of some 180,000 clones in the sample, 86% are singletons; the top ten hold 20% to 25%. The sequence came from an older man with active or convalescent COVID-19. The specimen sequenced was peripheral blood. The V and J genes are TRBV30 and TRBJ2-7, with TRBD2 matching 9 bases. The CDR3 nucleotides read TGTGCCTGGAGTGATAGCGGGAGCCACGAGCAGTACTTC. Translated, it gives CAWSDSGSHEQYF.